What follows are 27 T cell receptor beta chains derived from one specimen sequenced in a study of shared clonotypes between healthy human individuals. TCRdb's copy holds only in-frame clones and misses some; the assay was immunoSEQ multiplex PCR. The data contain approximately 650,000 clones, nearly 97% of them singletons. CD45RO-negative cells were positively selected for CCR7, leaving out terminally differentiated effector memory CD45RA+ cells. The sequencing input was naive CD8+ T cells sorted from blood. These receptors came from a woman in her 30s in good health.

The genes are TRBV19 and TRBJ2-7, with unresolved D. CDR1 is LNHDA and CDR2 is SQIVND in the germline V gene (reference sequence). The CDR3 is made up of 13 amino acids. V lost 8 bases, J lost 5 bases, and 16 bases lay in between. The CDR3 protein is CASRKGFYHEQYF. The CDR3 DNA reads TGTGCCAGTCGGAAAGGCTTCTACCACGAGCAGTACTTC.

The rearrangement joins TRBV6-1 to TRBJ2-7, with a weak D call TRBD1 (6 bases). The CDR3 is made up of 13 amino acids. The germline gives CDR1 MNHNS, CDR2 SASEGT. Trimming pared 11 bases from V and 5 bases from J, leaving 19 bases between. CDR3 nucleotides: TGTGCCGGCGAACGGGACACGACACACGAGCAGTACTTC. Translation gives CAGERDTTHEQYF.

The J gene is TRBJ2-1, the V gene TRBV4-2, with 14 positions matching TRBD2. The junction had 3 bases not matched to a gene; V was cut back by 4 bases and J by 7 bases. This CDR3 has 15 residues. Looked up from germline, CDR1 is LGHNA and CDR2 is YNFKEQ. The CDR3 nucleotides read TGTGCCAGCAGCCTCGGGACTAGCGGGGGTAATGAGCAGTTCTTC. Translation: CASSLGTSGGNEQFF.

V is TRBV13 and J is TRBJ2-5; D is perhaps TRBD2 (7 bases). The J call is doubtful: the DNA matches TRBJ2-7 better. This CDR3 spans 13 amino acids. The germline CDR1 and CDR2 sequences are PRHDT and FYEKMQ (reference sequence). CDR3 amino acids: CASSLAGAGEQYF. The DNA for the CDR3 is TGTGCCAGCAGCTTGGCGGGGGCGGGCGAGCAGTACTTC.

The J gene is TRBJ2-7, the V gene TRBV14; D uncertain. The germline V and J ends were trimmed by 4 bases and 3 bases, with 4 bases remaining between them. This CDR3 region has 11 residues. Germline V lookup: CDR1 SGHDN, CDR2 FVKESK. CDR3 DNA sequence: TGTGCCAGCAGCCGGAGCTACGAGCAGTACTTC. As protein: CASSRSYEQYF.

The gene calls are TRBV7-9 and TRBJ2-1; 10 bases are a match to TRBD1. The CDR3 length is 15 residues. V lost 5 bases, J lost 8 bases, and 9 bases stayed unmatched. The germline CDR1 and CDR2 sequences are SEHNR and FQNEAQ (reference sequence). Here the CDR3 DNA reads TGTGCCAGCAGCGCGGGACAGGGGCATATTTATGAGCAGTTCTTC. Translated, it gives CASSAGQGHIYEQFF.

As DNA, the CDR3 is TGTGCCAGCAGCTTAGCGCTAATTGGCGGGAAGGGTGATGAGCAGTTCTTC. As protein: CASSLALIGGKGDEQFF. The chain employs TRBV7-8 and TRBJ2-1; TRBD2 is a possible D gene (6 bases). V was cut by 0 bases and J by 8 bases, with 20 bases left in between. The length of the CDR3 is 17 residues. Germline values: CDR1 SGHVS, CDR2 FQNEAQ.

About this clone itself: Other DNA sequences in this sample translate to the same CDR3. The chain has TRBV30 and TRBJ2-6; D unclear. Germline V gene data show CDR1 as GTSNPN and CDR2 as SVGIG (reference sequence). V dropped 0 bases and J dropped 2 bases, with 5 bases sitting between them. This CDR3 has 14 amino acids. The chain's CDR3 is CAWSVGTGANVLTF. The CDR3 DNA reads TGTGCCTGGAGTGTGGGGACTGGGGCCAACGTCCTGACTTTC.

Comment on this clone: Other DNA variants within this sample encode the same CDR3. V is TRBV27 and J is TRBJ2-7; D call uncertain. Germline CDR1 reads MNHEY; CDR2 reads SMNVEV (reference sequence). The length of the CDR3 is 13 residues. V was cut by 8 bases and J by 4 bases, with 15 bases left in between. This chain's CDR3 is CASRPGTGYEQYF. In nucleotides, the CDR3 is TGTGCCAGCCGCCCAGGTACTGGGTACGAGCAGTACTTC.

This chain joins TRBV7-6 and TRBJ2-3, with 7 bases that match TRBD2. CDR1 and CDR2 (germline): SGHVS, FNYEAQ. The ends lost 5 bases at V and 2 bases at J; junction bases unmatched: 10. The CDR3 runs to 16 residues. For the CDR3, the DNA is TGTGCCAGCAGCCCCCTAGCGGTAACGGTCACAGATACGCAGTATTTT. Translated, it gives CASSPLAVTVTDTQYF.

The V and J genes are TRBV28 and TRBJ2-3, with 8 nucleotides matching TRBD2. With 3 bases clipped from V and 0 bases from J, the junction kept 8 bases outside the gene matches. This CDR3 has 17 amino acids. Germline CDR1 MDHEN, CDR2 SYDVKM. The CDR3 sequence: CASSLISRLASTDTQYF. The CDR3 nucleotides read TGTGCCAGCAGTTTGATTTCCCGACTAGCGAGCACAGATACGCAGTATTTT.

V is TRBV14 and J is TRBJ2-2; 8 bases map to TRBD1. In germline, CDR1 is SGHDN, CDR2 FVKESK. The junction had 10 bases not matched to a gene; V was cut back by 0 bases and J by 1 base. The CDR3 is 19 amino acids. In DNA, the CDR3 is TGTGCCAGCAGCCAAGATGGGAAGGAACAGGGGGTGAACACCGGGGAGCTGTTTTTT. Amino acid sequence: CASSQDGKEQGVNTGELFF. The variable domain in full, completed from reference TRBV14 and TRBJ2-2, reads EAGVTQFPSHSVIEKGQTVTLRCDPISGHDNLYWYRRVMGKEIKFLLHFVKESKQDESGMPNNRFLAERTGGTYSTLKVQPAELEDSGVYFCASSQDGKEQGVNTGELFFGEGSRLTVL.

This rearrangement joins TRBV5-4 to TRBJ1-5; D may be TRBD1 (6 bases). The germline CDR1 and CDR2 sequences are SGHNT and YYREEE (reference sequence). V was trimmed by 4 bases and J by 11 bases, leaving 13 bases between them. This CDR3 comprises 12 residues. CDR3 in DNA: TGTGCCAGCAGCCTCCCGGGGGCGGCCCAGCATTTT. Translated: CASSLPGAAQHF.

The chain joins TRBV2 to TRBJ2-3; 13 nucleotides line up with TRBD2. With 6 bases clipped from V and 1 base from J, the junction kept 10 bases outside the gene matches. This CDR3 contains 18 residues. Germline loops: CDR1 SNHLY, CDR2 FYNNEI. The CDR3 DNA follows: TGTGCCAGCAGGAAAGGGACTAGCGGGAACATAGGCACAGATACGCAGTATTTT. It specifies CASRKGTSGNIGTDTQYF.

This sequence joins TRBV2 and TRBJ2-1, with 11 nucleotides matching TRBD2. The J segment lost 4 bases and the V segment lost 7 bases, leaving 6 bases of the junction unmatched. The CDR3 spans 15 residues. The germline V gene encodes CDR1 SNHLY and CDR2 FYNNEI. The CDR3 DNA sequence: TGTGCCAGCACCCCTAGCGGGAGGCCTTACAATGAGCAGTTCTTC. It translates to CASTPSGRPYNEQFF.

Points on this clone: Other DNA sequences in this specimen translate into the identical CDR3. The CDR3, as DNA: TGCAGCGTTGAAACAGGGGGCTCCTACGAGCAGTACTTC. This gives the protein CSVETGGSYEQYF. The gene calls are TRBV29-1 and TRBJ2-7; the match to TRBD1 covers 8 bases. The V and J ends lost 2 bases and 0 bases, in that order; junction bases with no gene match: 0. From germline, CDR1 is SQVTM and CDR2 ANQGSEA. This CDR3 contains 13 residues.

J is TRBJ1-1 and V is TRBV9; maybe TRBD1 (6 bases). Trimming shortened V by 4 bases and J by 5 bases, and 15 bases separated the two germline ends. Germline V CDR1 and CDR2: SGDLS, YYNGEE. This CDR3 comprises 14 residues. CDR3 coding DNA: TGTGCCAGCAGCCGCGGGGGGGCAGGTACTGAAGCTTTCTTT. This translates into CASSRGGAGTEAFF.

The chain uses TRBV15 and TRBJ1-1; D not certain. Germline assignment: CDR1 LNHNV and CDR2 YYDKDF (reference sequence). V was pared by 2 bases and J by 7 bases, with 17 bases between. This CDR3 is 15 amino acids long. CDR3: CATSRPMDRANEAFF. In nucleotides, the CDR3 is TGTGCCACCAGCAGACCAATGGACCGTGCGAATGAAGCTTTCTTT.

In DNA, the CDR3 is TGTGCCAGCAGGGCCATCCCCGGGACAGGGTTGGTTCCTGGAAACACCATATATTTT. As protein: CASRAIPGTGLVPGNTIYF. The chain combines TRBV2 with TRBJ1-3, with 9 positions matching TRBD1. The junction had 17 bases not matched to a gene; V was cut back by 6 bases and J by 2 bases. This CDR3 is built from 19 residues. From germline, CDR1 is SNHLY and CDR2 FYNNEI.

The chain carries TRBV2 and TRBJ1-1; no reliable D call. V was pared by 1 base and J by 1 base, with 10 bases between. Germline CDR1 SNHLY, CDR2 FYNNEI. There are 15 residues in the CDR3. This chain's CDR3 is CASSEGFGRNTEAFF. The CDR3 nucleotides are TGTGCCAGCAGTGAAGGGTTCGGCAGGAACACTGAAGCTTTCTTT.

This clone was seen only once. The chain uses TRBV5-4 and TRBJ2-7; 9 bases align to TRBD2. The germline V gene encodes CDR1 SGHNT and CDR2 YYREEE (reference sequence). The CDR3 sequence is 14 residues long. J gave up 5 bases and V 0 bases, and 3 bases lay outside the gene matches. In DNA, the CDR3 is TGTGCCAGCAGCTTGGGACTAGCGGTCCACGAGCAGTACTTC. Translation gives CASSLGLAVHEQYF.

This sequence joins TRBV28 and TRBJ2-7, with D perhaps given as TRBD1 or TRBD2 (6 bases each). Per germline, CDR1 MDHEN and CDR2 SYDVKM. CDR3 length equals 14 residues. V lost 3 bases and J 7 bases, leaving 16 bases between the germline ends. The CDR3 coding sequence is TGTGCCAGCAGTTTCCCCGGGGGCGCCGGGGAGCAGTACTTC. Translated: CASSFPGGAGEQYF.

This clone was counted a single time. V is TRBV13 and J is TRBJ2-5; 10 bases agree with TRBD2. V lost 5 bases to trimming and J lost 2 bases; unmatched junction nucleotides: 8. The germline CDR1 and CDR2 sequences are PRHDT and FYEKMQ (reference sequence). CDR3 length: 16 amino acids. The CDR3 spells CASSETSGPAQETQYF. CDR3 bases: TGTGCCAGCAGCGAGACTAGCGGGCCCGCTCAAGAGACCCAGTACTTC. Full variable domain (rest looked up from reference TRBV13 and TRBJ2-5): AAGVIQSPRHLIKEKRETATLKCYPIPRHDTVYWYQQGPGQDPQFLISFYEKMQSDKGSIPDRFSAQQFSDYHSELNMSSLELGDSALYFCASSETSGPAQETQYFGPGTRLLVL.

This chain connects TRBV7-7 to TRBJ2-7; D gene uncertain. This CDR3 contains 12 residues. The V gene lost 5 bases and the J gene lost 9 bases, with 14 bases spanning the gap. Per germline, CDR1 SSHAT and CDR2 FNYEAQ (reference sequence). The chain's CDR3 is CASSLTPTLQYF. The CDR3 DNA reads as TGTGCCAGCAGCCTCACACCCACGTTGCAGTACTTC.

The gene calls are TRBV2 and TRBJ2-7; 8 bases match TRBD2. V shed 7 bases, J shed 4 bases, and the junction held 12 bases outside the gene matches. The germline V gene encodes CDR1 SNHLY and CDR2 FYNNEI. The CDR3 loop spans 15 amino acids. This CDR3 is CASTEGSGGGYEQYF. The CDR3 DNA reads TGTGCCAGCACCGAGGGGAGCGGGGGTGGGTACGAGCAGTACTTC.

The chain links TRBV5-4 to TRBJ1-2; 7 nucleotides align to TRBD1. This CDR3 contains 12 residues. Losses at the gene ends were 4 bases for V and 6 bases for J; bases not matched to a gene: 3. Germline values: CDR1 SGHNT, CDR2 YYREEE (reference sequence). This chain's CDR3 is CASSGGGDGYTF. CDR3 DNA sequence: TGTGCCAGCAGCGGAGGGGGCGATGGCTACACCTTC.

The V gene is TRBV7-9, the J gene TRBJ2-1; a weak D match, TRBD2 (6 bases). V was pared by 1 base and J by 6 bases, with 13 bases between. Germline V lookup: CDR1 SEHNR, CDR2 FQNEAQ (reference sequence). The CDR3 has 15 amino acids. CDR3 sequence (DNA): TGTGCCAGCAGCTTAGTCGCGGGAACGGGCAATGAGCAGTTCTTC. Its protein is CASSLVAGTGNEQFF.